This T cell receptor (beta chain) was sequenced in a study of T-cell memory formation after mild COVID-19. Study in general: Clusters of TCRs were largely donor specific. Findings of the study overall: CD4/CD8 balance held among clones contracting day 15 to 85, and later expanders leaned CD4+. Pre-infection memory carried some responding clones, suggesting that cross-reactive memory joined.

This clonotype was picked up a small number of times. As yet, its antigen is unknown. Libraries for TCRalpha and TCRbeta carried sample barcodes and unique molecular identifiers via 5'RACE. TCRdb reprocessed the 5' RACE reads with MiXCR, giving one entry per CDR3 protein. The sample consists of 85,000 to 130,000 distinct CDR3 sequences, around an eighth of them appearing once. There are 14 residues in the CDR3. V shed 5 bases, J shed 4 bases, and the junction held 5 bases outside the gene matches. Germline lookup yields CDR1 SEHNR and CDR2 FQNEAQ (reference sequence). The sample was PBMCs or a T cell subset sorted from them (not recorded which). This sequence was found in an adult woman who had mild COVID-19 (a few samples of this study predate the infection). Cell type and time point are not known. The chain recombines TRBV7-9 with TRBJ1-2, with 9 bases fitting TRBD1. The DNA for the CDR3 is TGTGCCAGCAGCCACAGGGGGCTTAGCTATGGCTACACCTTC. This gives the protein CASSHRGLSYGYTF.